Listed here is a single T cell receptor (beta chain). As yet, its antigen is unknown. A J-beta primer mix and a sample-barcoded 5' primer were used in a second PCR of about 7 to 12 cycles. TCRdb reprocessed the 5' RACE reads via MiXCR and lists one record per CDR3 protein. The table records about 970,000 distinct CDR3 sequences, just over 50% of them present only once. The data stem from a study of blood T cells in healthy people across ages. Findings and limits, study-wide: Higher naive T cell percentage went strongly together with higher TCR beta diversity.

This CDR3 has 15 amino acids. Germline CDR1 reads MGHDK; CDR2 reads SYGVNS. The V end lost 2 bases, the J end lost 5 bases, and 15 bases lay between the germline ends. The source of this sequence is a woman aged 60-70 years in good health. This rearrangement joins TRBV25-1 to TRBJ2-5, with D possibly matching TRBD1 (6 bases). Specimen: blood. CDR3 amino acids: CASSEGPQGWETQYF. Here the CDR3 DNA reads TGTGCCAGCAGTGAAGGGCCTCAGGGGTGGGAGACCCAGTACTTC.